This T cell receptor (beta chain) stems from a study of blood T cell repertoires in COVID-19. Study details: The analysed material was cDNA or gDNA that came from T cells, B-cell-depleted T cells, or PBMCs.

The germline gives CDR1 LGHDT, CDR2 YNNKEL (reference sequence). The V end lost 0 bases, the J end lost 4 bases, and 22 bases lay between the germline ends. This CDR3 is 18 amino acids long. Assay: immunoSEQ multiplex PCR; the TCRdb copy retains only in-frame clones and omits some. The profile shows around 150,000 clones, 84% of them singletons. Input material: peripheral blood. This TCR derives from a man aged 30-40 years with COVID-19, enrolled during active disease. V and J are TRBV3-1 (or the pseudogene TRBV3-2) and TRBJ2-7; tentatively, D is TRBD2 (5 bases). The CDR3 here is CASSQDVLFVGDLYEQYF. In DNA, the CDR3 is TGTGCCAGCAGCCAAGATGTACTTTTTGTGGGAGACCTTTACGAGCAGTACTTC.